The 24 T cell receptor beta chains reported below all come from one sample, sequenced in a study of OX40 agonist ivuxolimab in advanced cancers. The library came from the immunoSEQ multiplex PCR assay. TCRdb limited this immuneACCESS table to in-frame rearrangements with V and J called. A share of clones is missing; checked studies link under half to unresolved V genes, and the rest is unexplained. In this sample the table shows around 70,000 clones, 65% to 90% of which occur a single time. The ten largest clonotypes hold 0.5% to 0.55% of the sample. Sequenced material: CD4+ or CD8+ T cells sorted from blood, taken in a trial of the OX40 agonist ivuxolimab. The receptor source for this set is an adult with an advanced solid tumor such as melanoma, head and neck, liver or kidney cancer.

The CDR3 reads CASRLGQEEDTQYF. CDR3 DNA sequence: TGCGCCAGCAGACTGGGACAGGAGGAAGATACGCAGTATTTT. The chain carries TRBV5-1 and TRBJ2-3; TRBD1 aligns across 8 bases. V lost 5 bases, J lost 5 bases, and 7 bases stayed unmatched. The CDR3 is made up of 14 amino acids. CDR1 is SGHRS and CDR2 is YFSETQ in the germline V gene.

The V and J genes are TRBV28 and TRBJ1-1; possible D gene TRBD1, 6 bases. The length of the CDR3 is 14 residues. V gave up 2 bases and J gave up 3 bases, with 10 bases separating them. The germline V gene has CDR1 MDHEN and CDR2 SYDVKM. The CDR3 loop reads CASSLVRGHTEAFF. The CDR3 nucleotides read TGTGCCAGCAGTTTAGTTCGGGGGCACACTGAAGCTTTCTTT.

The chain links TRBV23-1 to TRBJ2-6; D unclear. TRBV23-1 is an ORF; its function is uncertain. The ends were cut back, 3 bases at V and 0 bases at J, with 12 bases in the middle. The length of the CDR3 is 17 residues. The CDR3 DNA follows: TGCGCCAGCAGTCAGTGTTTCCGGGCCTCTGGGGCCAACGTCCTGACTTTC. Its translation is CASSQCFRASGANVLTF.

The chain is built from TRBV6-6 and TRBJ1-4; 8 nucleotides agree with TRBD1. The trim removed 5 bases at V and 7 bases at J, leaving 3 bases unmatched. The CDR3 has 13 residues. Germline CDR1 and CDR2: MNHNY and SVGAGI (reference sequence). Here the CDR3 reads CASSKQGAEKLFF. The DNA of the CDR3 is TGTGCCAGCAGTAAGCAGGGGGCTGAAAAACTGTTTTTT.

The J gene is TRBJ2-1, the V gene TRBV4-1; 10 bases agree with TRBD1. CDR3 length equals 16 residues. V dropped 4 bases and J dropped 8; count of bases not matched to a gene: 11. Germline V gene lookup returns CDR1 MGHRA and CDR2 YSYEKL. The CDR3 here is CASSRPRTGGIDEQFF. The CDR3 nucleotides are TGCGCCAGCAGCCGACCCCGGACAGGGGGTATCGATGAGCAGTTCTTC.

The genes are TRBV7-6 and TRBJ2-5; 10 bases are a match to TRBD1. The J call may be faulty, since TRBJ2-7 better matches the DNA end. Germline V gene sequence: CDR1 SGHVS, CDR2 FNYEAQ. CDR3 size: 15 residues. The CDR3 protein is CASSATGQGTYEQYF. For the CDR3, the DNA is TGTGCCAGCAGCGCCACGGGACAGGGGACGTACGAGCAGTACTTC.

The CDR3 region is CASSVAPAAASTDTQYF. Written as DNA, the CDR3 is TGTGCCAGCAGCGTAGCCCCAGCGGCAGCCTCCACAGATACGCAGTATTTT. The chain is built from TRBV9 and TRBJ2-3, with D possibly TRBD2 on 5 matching bases. The CDR3 extends over 17 amino acids. V was clipped by 0 bases and J by 2 bases, with 16 bases between them. CDR1 is SGDLS, CDR2 YYNGEE, per germline.

V gene TRBV7-9 combines with J gene TRBJ2-1, with TRBD2 identical over 13 bases. There are 16 residues in the CDR3. After removal of 6 bases from V and 2 bases from J, the junction contained 4 bases not matched to a gene. CDR1 SEHNR and CDR2 FQNEAQ come from the germline V gene (reference sequence). DNA of the CDR3: TGTGCCAGCAGGGACACTAGCGGGAGGGCCTACAATGAGCAGTTCTTC. It encodes CASRDTSGRAYNEQFF.

The chain joins TRBV7-2 to TRBJ1-5, with D uncertain. The CDR3 runs to 12 residues. V lost 4 bases and J lost 6, with 7 bases in between. The germline V gene has CDR1 SGHTA and CDR2 FQGNSA. CDR3 residues: CASSSGFQPQHF. The DNA of the CDR3 is TGTGCCAGCAGCTCCGGGTTTCAGCCCCAGCATTTT.

V gene TRBV7-2 combines with J gene TRBJ2-2, with TRBD2 identical over 8 bases. The germline gives CDR1 SGHTA, CDR2 FQGNSA. The CDR3 is 15 amino acids. V trimming: 5 bases; J trimming: 1 base; junction bases outside the gene matches: 3. The CDR3 loop is CASSKGLGNTGELFF. CDR3 in DNA: TGTGCCAGCAGCAAGGGACTAGGGAACACCGGGGAGCTGTTTTTT.

Concerning this clone: At one end, the junction sequence differs from germline, possibly due to a read error. V and J are TRBV7-7 and TRBJ2-5; D is unclear. Germline V gene lookup returns CDR1 SSHAT and CDR2 FNYEAQ (reference sequence). This CDR3 region has 13 residues. CDR3 nucleotide sequence: TGTGCTAGCAGCTCATCCCTCACGGAGACCCAGTACTTC. Translated, it gives CASSSSLTETQYF.

As for this clone: The junction does not match germline at one end; this may be a read error. V and J are TRBV7-7 and TRBJ2-1; D is possibly TRBD2 (7 bases). The CDR3 runs 14 residues. CDR1 and CDR2 (germline): SSHAT, FNYEAQ (reference sequence). CDR3 coding DNA: TGTGCTAGCAGCCCCGGGGGGCGAGACGATGAGCAGTTCTTC. It is translated as CASSPGGRDDEQFF.

This chain links TRBV25-1 with TRBJ1-2, with a tentative D call TRBD1 (5 bases). The V end was cut by 1 base, the J end by 0 bases, with 9 bases between. Germline V lookup: CDR1 MGHDK, CDR2 SYGVNS. The CDR3 spans 15 residues. The CDR3 DNA sequence: TGTGCCAGCAGTGAATTAAGGGGAGCTAACTATGGCTACACCTTC. Translation gives CASSELRGANYGYTF.

This sequence joins TRBV10-1 and TRBJ1-2, with 7 nucleotides matching TRBD1. CDR3 length equals 16 residues. After removal of 8 bases from V and 2 bases from J, the junction contained 14 bases not matched to a gene. The germline CDR1 and CDR2 sequences are WNHNN and SYGVQD (reference sequence). The CDR3 DNA follows: TGCGCCAGCGGGGACCTATATCCGGGACAGAACTATGGCTACACCTTC. Protein product: CASGDLYPGQNYGYTF.

The chain recombines TRBV7-3 with TRBJ1-3, with D possibly TRBD1 on 5 matching bases. V was shortened by 5 bases and J by 2 bases, with 16 bases between the two germline ends. Germline values: CDR1 SGHTA, CDR2 FQGTGA. This CDR3 has 16 residues. The DNA of the CDR3 is TGTGCCAGCAGCGTGGGAAGGCCAGGGACTGGAAACACCATATATTTT. The encoded protein is CASSVGRPGTGNTIYF.

The V gene is TRBV6-1, the J gene TRBJ1-4, with no clear D. Trimming left V 8 bases short and J 8 bases short, with 15 bases between. Germline values: CDR1 MNHNS, CDR2 SASEGT. The length of the CDR3 is 13 residues. The DNA for the CDR3 is TGTGCCAGCGGCGGAGTGGAGGAAGAAAAACTGTTTTTT. Its translation is CASGGVEEEKLFF.

This sequence joins TRBV2 and TRBJ2-7, with TRBD1 as a possible D gene (7 bases). This CDR3 spans 15 amino acids. Germline CDR1 is SNHLY and CDR2 is FYNNEI. Trimming shortened V by 7 bases and J by 3 bases, and 19 bases separated the two germline ends. CDR3 residues: CASTPQGGLHYEQYF. The CDR3 nucleotides are TGTGCCAGCACCCCTCAGGGGGGACTTCACTACGAGCAGTACTTC.

The V and J genes are TRBV7-3 and TRBJ1-2; 8 bases agree with TRBD1. The ends lost 5 bases at V and 8 bases at J; junction bases unmatched: 7. The CDR3 extends over 13 amino acids. Germline V gene lookup returns CDR1 SGHTA and CDR2 FQGTGA. CDR3 coding DNA: TGTGCCAGCAGCCCGACAGGGGACGGCGGCTACACCTTC. Amino acid sequence: CASSPTGDGGYTF.

CDR3 sequence reads: CASSLAAGGSDGYTF. CDR3 coding DNA: TGTGCCAGCAGCTTAGCGGCCGGAGGAAGCGATGGCTACACCTTC. The chain has TRBV7-6 and TRBJ1-2; no reliable D call. The V gene's germline CDR1 is SGHVS and CDR2 FNYEAQ. The V gene lost 0 bases and the J gene lost 6 bases, with 14 bases spanning the gap. The CDR3 totals 15 residues.

The chain combines TRBV2 with TRBJ2-2; D gene uncertain. Per the germline V gene, CDR1 is SNHLY and CDR2 is FYNNEI. V was trimmed by 6 bases and J by 1 base, leaving 6 bases between them. There are 13 residues in the CDR3. CDR3 sequence reads: CASRPWNTGELFF. CDR3 nucleotides: TGTGCCAGCAGACCCTGGAACACCGGGGAGCTGTTTTTT. Full variable domain (missing parts from reference TRBV2 and TRBJ2-2): EPEVTQTPSHQVTQMGQEVILRCVPISNHLYFYWYRQILGQKVEFLVSFYNNEISEKSEIFDDQFSVERPDGSNFTLKIRSTKLEDSAMYFCASRPWNTGELFFGEGSRLTVL.

The CDR3 DNA sequence: TGCAGCGTAGGCCCGGTCCGCACTGAAGCTTTCTTT. As protein: CSVGPVRTEAFF. The V gene is TRBV29-1, the J gene TRBJ1-1; D is uncertain. This CDR3 has 12 amino acids. V was clipped by 6 bases and J by 4 bases, with 12 bases between them. CDR1 is SQVTM and CDR2 is ANQGSEA in the germline V gene.

The CDR3 DNA follows: TGTGCCAGCAGCTGGCCTCGGGACTATGGCTACACCTTC. This sequence encodes CASSWPRDYGYTF. The genes are TRBV7-2 and TRBJ1-2; D gene ambiguous. This CDR3 comprises 13 residues. Between the trimmed V and J ends, which lost 4 bases and 3 bases, there was a span of 9 bases. Germline loops: CDR1 SGHTA, CDR2 FQGNSA. Variable domain in full (rest from reference TRBV7-2 and TRBJ1-2): GAGVSQSPSNKVTEKGKDVELRCDPISGHTALYWYRQSLGQGLEFLIYFQGNSAPDKSGLPSDRFSAERTGGSVSTLTIQRTQQEDSAVYLCASSWPRDYGYTFGSGTRLTVV.

The chain links TRBV14 to TRBJ1-2; 7 bases map to TRBD1. CDR1 is SGHDN, CDR2 FVKESK, per germline. The CDR3 length is 17 residues. With 0 bases clipped from V and 3 bases from J, the junction kept 10 bases outside the gene matches. The CDR3 DNA reads TGTGCCAGCAGCCAAGATTTCTCTTTGACAGGGCACTATGGCTACACCTTC. This encodes CASSQDFSLTGHYGYTF.

J is TRBJ2-7 and V is TRBV30; TRBD1 matches 9 bases. Trimming took 1 base from V and 6 from J; bases not matched to a gene: 7. This CDR3 is built from 14 residues. Looked up from germline, CDR1 is GTSNPN and CDR2 is SVGIG (reference sequence). The CDR3 DNA sequence: TGTGCCTGGAGTGGGGGGACAGGGATAGGCGAGCAGTACTTC. Translation: CAWSGGTGIGEQYF.